This record looks at one T cell receptor beta chain sequence and its context. The data derive from a study of control samples from healthy donors and cancer patients. Sequencing was performed with immunoSEQ multiplex PCR; in TCRdb, only in-frame clones are kept and a portion is missing. The sample lists about 55,000 clones; roughly 95% were seen once. The sample taken for sequencing was blood. This clonotype was obtained from a woman between 18 and 29 years old in good health.

In DNA form, the CDR3 reads TGCGCCAGCAGCCCGGGACAGCTTGCAGCTGGCTACACCTTC. Its translation: CASSPGQLAAGYTF. This chain uses TRBV5-1 with TRBJ1-2, with 7 positions matching TRBD1. Germline V lookup: CDR1 SGHRS, CDR2 YFSETQ. The V segment lost 4 bases and the J segment 7 bases; nucleotides outside the gene matches: 10. This CDR3 is 14 amino acids long.